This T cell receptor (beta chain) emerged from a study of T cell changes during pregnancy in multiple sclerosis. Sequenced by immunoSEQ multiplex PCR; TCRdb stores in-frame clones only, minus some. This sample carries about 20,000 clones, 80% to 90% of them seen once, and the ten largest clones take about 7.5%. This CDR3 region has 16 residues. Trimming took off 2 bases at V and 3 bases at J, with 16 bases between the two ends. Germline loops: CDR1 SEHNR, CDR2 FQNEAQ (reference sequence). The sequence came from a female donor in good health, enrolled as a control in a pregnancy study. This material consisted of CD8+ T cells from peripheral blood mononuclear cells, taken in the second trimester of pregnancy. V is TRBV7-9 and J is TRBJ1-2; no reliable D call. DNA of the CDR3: TGTGCCAGCAGCTTATATTCCGAGACAACCGACTATGGCTACACCTTC. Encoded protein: CASSLYSETTDYGYTF.